This TCR beta chain was sequenced for a study of shared T cell receptors in the human thymus. The CDR3 length is 15 residues. Trimming took 5 bases from V and 9 from J; bases not matched to a gene: 13. Per the germline V gene, CDR1 is MDHEN and CDR2 is SYDVKM. Assay used: immunoSEQ multiplex PCR; TCRdb lists only in-frame clones, some missing. The data hold about 710,000 clones, with 87% observed a single time. A further study also used this sample, focusing on human thymus T cells.

J is TRBJ1-3 and V is TRBV28, with 7 bases identical to TRBD1. The TCR sequence derives from a boy in the first two years of life with a congenital heart defect. The sequencing input was thymocytes. CDR3 bases: TGTGCCAGCAGTCGGGGGAGACAGGGTACTTCCACCATATATTTT. Translating gives CASSRGRQGTSTIYF.